The clone carrying this T cell receptor (beta chain) was detected many times. Its antigen remains unknown. CDR3 length: 18 residues. Germline CDR1 is ENHRY and CDR2 is SYGVKD. V lost 2 bases and J 3 bases, leaving 19 bases between the germline ends. TCRdb fed the 5' RACE reads into MiXCR, producing one record per CDR3 protein. The sample includes more than 65,000 distinct CDR3 sequences, roughly 6% of them seen just once. This sample is part of a study of T cells after yellow fever vaccination. Overall study findings and caveats: By day 5 rather than day 15, the secondary response had peaked, though it was weaker.

The chain employs TRBV10-3 and TRBJ2-2; D remains unclear. Material: CD4+ T cells sorted from PBMCs, obtained roughly 14 days after the first yellow fever vaccination. This clonotype was obtained from a man in his late teens or twenties who received the YFV17D yellow fever vaccine. The CDR3 loop is CAISEIYPGRSYTGELFF. The CDR3 DNA follows: TGTGCCATCAGTGAGATTTACCCAGGCCGGAGTTACACCGGGGAGCTGTTTTTT.